One and the same sample provided the 21 T cell receptor beta chains below, sequenced in a study of T cells in Graves' hyperthyroidism and ophthalmopathy. TCR beta CDR3 region amplification was performed from RNA transcripts. Researchers ran a first-round RT-PCR on the TCR CDR3 using the HTBI primer set. TCRdb reanalysed the multiplex PCR reads using MiXCR and keeps one entry per CDR3 protein. The table shows more than 450,000 distinct CDR3 sequences, with 11% to 15% occurring only once. Sequenced input: blood. The origin of the receptors is a woman aged 40 to 50 with Graves' hyperthyroidism.

This clonotype was picked up many times. CDR3 in amino acids: CASKSQGTGGSYEQYF. The CDR3 coding sequence is TGTGCCAGCAAATCCCAGGGGACAGGGGGTTCCTACGAGCAGTACTTC. The V call is TRBV28, the J call TRBJ2-7; 11 bases match TRBD1. The CDR3 has 16 residues. Germline loops: CDR1 MDHEN, CDR2 SYDVKM. J lost 1 base, V lost 7 bases, and 9 bases had no gene match.

The chain couples TRBV20-1 to TRBJ1-4; no reliable D call. The V gene's germline CDR1 is DFQATT and CDR2 SNEGSKA (reference sequence). The germline V and J ends were trimmed by 6 bases and 6 bases, with 11 bases remaining between them. This CDR3 is 12 amino acids long. Written as DNA, the CDR3 is TGCAGTGCCCAAGACACCGATGAAAAACTGTTTTTT. It translates to CSAQDTDEKLFF.

This clonotype came up many times. The chain recombines TRBV7-2 with TRBJ2-7, with D unresolved. V gave up 4 bases and J gave up 6 bases, with 10 bases separating them. CDR1 SGHTA and CDR2 FQGNSA come from the germline V gene. The CDR3 loop spans 12 amino acids. The CDR3 region has the DNA TGTGCCAGCAGCTACGTTGGAACCGAGCAGTACTTC. It yields the protein CASSYVGTEQYF.

This clonotype was observed a few times. The chain carries TRBV12-3 or TRBV12-4 and TRBJ2-7; tentatively, D is TRBD2 (6 bases). CDR3 length: 13 residues. V lost 3 bases and J 7 bases, leaving 13 bases between the germline ends. The CDR3 nucleotides are TGTGCCAGCAGTTTCTCGCTAGCGCGGGAGCAGTACTTC. Amino acid sequence: CASSFSLAREQYF.

This clonotype was observed a handful of times. A read error may explain this, as a much larger clone is one base away. V usage is TRBV7-9 and J usage is TRBJ2-1, with 9 nucleotides matching TRBD2. V was pared by 5 bases and J by 3 bases, with 5 bases of the junction left unmatched. The CDR3 is 15 residues long. Germline V gene sequence: CDR1 SEHNR, CDR2 FQNEAQ (reference sequence). The CDR3 region has the DNA TGTGCCAGCAGCGTCTTAGCGGGAGACTACAATGAGCAGTTCTTC. Its translation is CASSVLAGDYNEQFF.

This clonotype is medium-sized by share. The chain recombines TRBV7-2 with TRBJ2-3, with a possible D match to TRBD2 (6 bases). V lost 5 bases and J 2 bases, leaving 26 bases between the germline ends. From germline, CDR1 is SGHTA and CDR2 FQGNSA. The length of the CDR3 is 19 residues. The CDR3 sequence is CASSPGGASVIRATDTQYF. DNA of the CDR3: TGTGCCAGCAGCCCCGGTGGGGCTAGCGTAATTAGGGCCACAGATACGCAGTATTTT. Full variable domain (rest looked up from reference TRBV7-2 and TRBJ2-3): GAGVSQSPSNKVTEKGKDVELRCDPISGHTALYWYRQSLGQGLEFLIYFQGNSAPDKSGLPSDRFSAERTGGSVSTLTIQRTQQEDSAVYLCASSPGGASVIRATDTQYFGPGTRLTVL.

This clonotype was seen repeatedly, ten times or more. The J gene is TRBJ2-5, the V gene TRBV14; D is ambiguous. The ends were cut back, 5 bases at V and 7 bases at J, with 14 bases in the middle. Germline V gene sequence: CDR1 SGHDN, CDR2 FVKESK. The CDR3 runs to 13 residues. The chain's CDR3 is CASSGPDIATQYF. CDR3 sequence (DNA): TGTGCCAGCAGCGGGCCGGATATTGCGACCCAGTACTTC. The variable domain in full, with the rest retrieved from reference TRBV14 and TRBJ2-5, is EAGVTQFPSHSVIEKGQTVTLRCDPISGHDNLYWYRRVMGKEIKFLLHFVKESKQDESGMPNNRFLAERTGGTYSTLKVQPAELEDSGVYFCASSGPDIATQYFGPGTRLLVL.

This clonotype was seen repeatedly, ten times or more. This chain joins TRBV6-1 and TRBJ1-1, with D uncertain. Germline V gene sequence: CDR1 MNHNS, CDR2 SASEGT. The CDR3 loop spans 15 amino acids. Trimming took off 6 bases at V and 2 bases at J, with 16 bases between the two ends. In nucleotides, the CDR3 is TGTGCCAGCAGCTCCCTACCGGGAGCCAACACTGAAGCTTTCTTT. This sequence encodes CASSSLPGANTEAFF.

This clonotype was seen a handful of times. V usage is TRBV9 and J usage is TRBJ2-3, with D tentatively TRBD2 (6 bases). The CDR3 contains 16 residues. V lost 1 base, J lost 5 bases, and 17 bases lay in between. From germline, CDR1 is SGDLS and CDR2 YYNGEE. CDR3 sequence reads: CASSVFLALEGDTQYF. In nucleotides, the CDR3 is TGTGCCAGCAGCGTATTCTTAGCTTTGGAGGGAGATACGCAGTATTTT. Using reference TRBV9 and TRBJ2-3 for the parts outside the CDR3, the full variable domain is DSGVTQTPKHLITATGQRVTLRCSPRSGDLSVYWYQQSLDQGLQFLIQYYNGEERAKGNILERFSAQQFPDLHSELNLSSLELGDSALYFCASSVFLALEGDTQYFGPGTRLTVL.

This clonotype was detected ten times or more. The rearrangement links TRBV12-3 or TRBV12-4 to TRBJ1-2, with D unclear. This CDR3 has 13 amino acids. V was shortened by 3 bases and J by 4 bases, with 9 bases between the two germline ends. The CDR3 here is CASSFTELYGYTF. CDR3 coding DNA: TGTGCCAGCAGTTTTACGGAGCTCTATGGCTACACCTTC.

The table lists this clonotype with many counts. J is TRBJ1-1 and V is TRBV3-1; D is possibly TRBD1 (5 bases). This CDR3 contains 15 residues. Germline V gene sequence: CDR1 LGHDT, CDR2 YNNKEL (reference sequence). V shed 0 bases and J shed 6 bases, with 14 bases lying between them. CDR3 nucleotides: TGTGCCAGCAGCCAAGACTCCGACGGGGCGGCTGAAGCTTTCTTT. It encodes CASSQDSDGAAEAFF.

The table lists this clonotype with many counts. The chain uses TRBV5-6 and TRBJ2-1, with a tentative D call TRBD1 (6 bases). The CDR3 has 14 residues. V lost 4 bases to trimming and J lost 0 bases, with 8 bases between them. The germline V gene encodes CDR1 SGHDT and CDR2 YYEEEE. The CDR3 region is CASSRDNSYNEQFF. The CDR3 nucleotides read TGTGCCAGCAGCCGGGACAACTCCTACAATGAGCAGTTCTTC.

This clonotype was picked up many times. The genes are TRBV7-2 and TRBJ1-2; 7 bases agree with TRBD1. Germline lookup yields CDR1 SGHTA and CDR2 FQGNSA. The V segment lost 4 bases and the J segment 2 bases; nucleotides outside the gene matches: 4. CDR3 length equals 14 residues. The DNA for the CDR3 is TGTGCCAGCAGCTCGGACAGGAACAACTATGGCTACACCTTC. As protein: CASSSDRNNYGYTF.

The chain combines TRBV20-1 with TRBJ2-5; 8 bases align to TRBD2. V lost 0 bases, J lost 5 bases, and 8 bases stayed unmatched. This CDR3 region has 15 residues. Germline values: CDR1 DFQATT, CDR2 SNEGSKA (reference sequence). CDR3 region: CSARDWAAGVETQYF. The CDR3 DNA reads TGCAGTGCTAGAGATTGGGCAGCGGGAGTGGAGACCCAGTACTTC.

The genes are TRBV9 and TRBJ2-1; no firm D call. Per the germline V gene, CDR1 is SGDLS and CDR2 is YYNGEE. The CDR3 length is 17 residues. V lost 0 bases and J 6 bases, leaving 19 bases between the germline ends. Written as DNA, the CDR3 is TGTGCCAGCAGCGTAGGAAGGAGCCCCCCTGGTATCAATGAGCAGTTCTTC. Protein sequence: CASSVGRSPPGINEQFF.

This clonotype was observed at least ten times. V gene TRBV6-1 combines with J gene TRBJ2-3; perhaps D is TRBD1 or TRBD2 (6 bases each). Trimming took off 5 bases at V and 5 bases at J, with 20 bases between the two ends. This CDR3 has 16 residues. CDR1 MNHNS and CDR2 SASEGT come from the germline V gene. CDR3 protein: CASSYQTGGRGDTQYF. The CDR3 DNA is TGTGCCAGCAGTTATCAGACCGGGGGCCGGGGAGATACGCAGTATTTT.

This clonotype was picked up a small number of times. The V and J genes are TRBV9 and TRBJ2-1; the D gene is possibly TRBD2 (5 bases). The V end was cut by 4 bases, the J end by 4 bases, with 12 bases between. This CDR3 comprises 14 residues. Germline CDR1 is SGDLS and CDR2 is YYNGEE. CDR3: CASSPLRGYNEQFF. The CDR3 DNA is TGTGCCAGCAGCCCTCTCCGGGGATACAATGAGCAGTTCTTC.

This clonotype was seen ten or more times. The chain is built from TRBV28 and TRBJ1-1; TRBD1 is a possible D gene (6 bases). The V gene's germline CDR1 is MDHEN and CDR2 SYDVKM. With 6 bases removed from V and 7 bases from J, the gap between germline ends came to 15 bases. The CDR3 consists of 13 residues. CDR3 loop: CASRKTGINEAFF. Written as DNA, the CDR3 is TGTGCCAGCAGGAAAACAGGGATCAATGAAGCTTTCTTT. Using reference TRBV28 and TRBJ1-1 for the parts outside the CDR3, the full variable domain is DVKVTQSSRYLVKRTGEKVFLECVQDMDHENMFWYRQDPGLGLRLIYFSYDVKMKEKGDIPEGYSVSREKKERFSLILESASTNQTSMYLCASRKTGINEAFFGQGTRLTVV.

This clonotype came up a few times. The conserved closing phenylalanine or tryptophan is absent in this CDR3, likely reflecting a read error. The chain couples TRBV7-6 to TRBJ2-3, with 9 nucleotides matching TRBD2. Germline values: CDR1 SGHVS, CDR2 FNYEAQ. This CDR3 comprises 15 residues. Trimming removed 4 bases from V and 3 bases from J; junction bases left unmatched: 5. In DNA, the CDR3 is TGTGCCAGCAGCTCAATAGCGGGAGTAACAGATACGCAGTATCTT. Amino acids: CASSSIAGVTDTQYL.

This clonotype was counted once. This may stem from a read error, because a much larger clone lies one nucleotide away. The V gene is TRBV20-1, the J gene TRBJ1-1, with TRBD1 as a possible D gene (5 bases). CDR1 and CDR2 (germline): DFQATT, SNEGSKA (reference sequence). This CDR3 is 13 amino acids long. V was shortened by 3 bases and J by 6 bases, with 14 bases between the two germline ends. The CDR3 spells CSASSAGLSEAFF. In nucleotides, the CDR3 is TGCAGTGCTAGTTCTGCAGGGCTTTCTGAAGCTTTCTTT.

A word on this clonotype: Since the CDR3 does not end with the conserved phenylalanine or tryptophan, this likely comes from a read error. The genes are TRBV12-3 or TRBV12-4 and TRBJ2-7; TRBD2 matches 8 bases. With 7 bases clipped from V and 0 bases from J, the junction kept 5 bases outside the gene matches. The CDR3 runs to 14 residues. The CDR3 region has the DNA TGTGCCAGCAAGACCGGGACTAGCTCCTACGAGCAGTACCTC. It yields the protein CASKTGTSSYEQYL.